A selection of T cell receptor beta chains follows, all from one sample in a study of cytomegalovirus exposure and HLA in healthy donors. The repertoire was sequenced with immunoSEQ multiplex PCR; TCRdb's copy has only in-frame clones and lacks some. The sample lists 100,000 to 150,000 clones; around 81% were seen once. The sequenced sample was PBMCs. The receptors were sampled from a man younger than 30 in good health and CMV-seronegative. Both conserved end residues are part of each CDR3. A D gene is named only where the DNA matches it firmly. For some rows the clone size is stated as once, few or many, or as a class when expanded; others skip it.

j_gene,d_gene,abundance,v_gene,CDR3nt,CDR3aa
TRBJ1-6,TRBD1,.,TRBV9,TGTGCCAGCAGCCTCCAGGGGGCTGAGCGTTCACCCCTCCACTTT,CASSLQGAERSPLHF
TRBJ2-7,TRBD1,.,TRBV28,TGTGCCAGCGACGGGGACAGAGACGAGCAGTACTTC,CASDGDRDEQYF
TRBJ2-5,.,.,TRBV19,TGTGCCAGTAGTAAGGAGGTATTCACACAAGAGACCCAGTACTTC,CASSKEVFTQETQYF
TRBJ1-2,TRBD1,.,TRBV6-5,TGTGCCAGCACCCTGGGACAGGGGGATGGCTACACCTTC,CASTLGQGDGYTF
TRBJ1-6,.,.,TRBV9,TGTGCCAGCAGCGTAGTGGGGGGATCACCCCTCCACTTT,CASSVVGGSPLHF
TRBJ1-3,.,.,TRBV9,TGTGCCAGCAGGGATAGCCTTGGCTCTGGAAACACCATATATTTT,CASRDSLGSGNTIYF
TRBJ1-3,.,.,TRBV11-2,TGTGCCAGCAGCCCCCTCGGCGGGTCACACTCTGGAAACACCATATATTTT,CASSPLGGSHSGNTIYF
TRBJ1-6,.,.,TRBV10-2,TGCGCCAGCAGTTCGGGGGATTCACCCCTCCACTTT,CASSSGDSPLHF
TRBJ1-5,TRBD1,.,TRBV6-5,TGTGCCAGCAGTTCGGGCGTACAGGGGATCATGCAGCCCCAGCATTTT,CASSSGVQGIMQPQHF
TRBJ1-6,.,.,TRBV4-3,TGCGCCAGCAGCCAACTGTCTAAGGGGCCCGAGAGCTCCTATAATTCACCCCTCCACTTT,CASSQLSKGPESSYNSPLHF
TRBJ2-2,TRBD2,.,TRBV18,TGTGCCAGCTCACCATCCTTCCTAGCGGGAACCGGGGAGCTGTTTTTT,CASSPSFLAGTGELFF
TRBJ1-2,TRBD1,.,TRBV28,TGTGCCAGCACCTCGCCCGGACAGGCCGCCTATGGCTACACCTTC,CASTSPGQAAYGYTF
TRBJ2-4,.,.,TRBV7-9,TGTGCCAGCAGCGGCCAAAACATTCAGTACTTC,CASSGQNIQYF
TRBJ1-1,.,.,TRBV9,TGTGCCAGCAGCGTAGCACAGGGAGCTGAAGCTTTCTTT,CASSVAQGAEAFF
TRBJ2-1,TRBD1,once,TRBV9,TGTGCCAGCAGCCCGAGTAGGAACAGGGGGCAGAATGAGCAGTTCTTC,CASSPSRNRGQNEQFF
TRBJ1-1,TRBD1,.,TRBV29-1,TGCAGCGCCAGGACAGGGGTAAGGACTGAAGCTTTCTTT,CSARTGVRTEAFF
TRBJ2-2,.,.,TRBV29-1,TGCAGCGTTACGGGACTTTTGAACACCGGGGAGCTGTTTTTT,CSVTGLLNTGELFF
TRBJ1-4,.,.,TRBV4-1,TGCGCCAGCAGCCAAGAGACAGCAACTAATGAAAAACTGTTTTTT,CASSQETATNEKLFF
TRBJ2-7,TRBD1,.,TRBV4-1,TGCGCCAGCAGCCAAGAACAGGGGCTTCTCCGCGAGCAGTACTTC,CASSQEQGLLREQYF
TRBJ1-2,TRBD1,.,TRBV6-5,TGTGCCAGCAGTTACTCGGGGGGACAGGGGGCTGGGGGCTACACCTTC,CASSYSGGQGAGGYTF